This TCR beta chain was observed in a study of glioma-infiltrating T cells. This clonotype occurred a few times. V lost 3 bases and J 4 bases, leaving 9 bases between the germline ends. Germline V lookup: CDR1 DFQATT, CDR2 SNEGSKA (reference sequence). The CDR3 runs 12 residues. Amplification of TCR alpha and beta CDR3 regions from RNA used iRepertoire nested multiplex PCR. TCRdb itself ran the multiplex PCR reads through MiXCR, one entry per CDR3 protein. The table lists approximately 400,000 distinct CDR3 sequences, 41% of them singletons. J is TRBJ1-1 and V is TRBV20-1; D is possibly TRBD1 (5 bases). This sequence was found in a human donor with low-grade glioma or glioblastoma, undergoing nonglioma brain surgery, or in good health (not recorded which). The sequenced sample consisted of glioma tissue, nonneoplastic brain tissue, or PBMCs (not recorded which). The CDR3 sequence: CSASRVATEAFF. The CDR3 DNA reads TGCAGTGCTAGCAGGGTGGCCACTGAAGCTTTCTTT.